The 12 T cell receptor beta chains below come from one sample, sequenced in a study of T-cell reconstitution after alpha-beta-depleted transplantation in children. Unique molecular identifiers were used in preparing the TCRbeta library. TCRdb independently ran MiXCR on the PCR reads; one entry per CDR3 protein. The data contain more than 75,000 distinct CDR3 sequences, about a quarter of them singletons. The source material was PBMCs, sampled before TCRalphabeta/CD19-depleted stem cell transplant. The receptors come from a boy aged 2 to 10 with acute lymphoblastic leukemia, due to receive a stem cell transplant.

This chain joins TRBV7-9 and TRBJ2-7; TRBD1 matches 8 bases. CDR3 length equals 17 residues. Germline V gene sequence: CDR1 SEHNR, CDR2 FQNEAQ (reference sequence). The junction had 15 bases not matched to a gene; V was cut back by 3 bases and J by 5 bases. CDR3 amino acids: CASSLSGFRDRRHEQYF. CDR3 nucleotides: TGTGCCAGCAGCTTGAGTGGCTTTCGGGACAGGAGACACGAGCAGTACTTC.

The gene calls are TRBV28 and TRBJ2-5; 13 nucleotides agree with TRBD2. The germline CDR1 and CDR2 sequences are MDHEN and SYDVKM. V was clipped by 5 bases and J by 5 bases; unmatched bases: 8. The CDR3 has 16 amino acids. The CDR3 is CASSPGTSGNWETQYF. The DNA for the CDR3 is TGTGCCAGCAGTCCTGGGACTAGCGGGAATTGGGAGACCCAGTACTTC.

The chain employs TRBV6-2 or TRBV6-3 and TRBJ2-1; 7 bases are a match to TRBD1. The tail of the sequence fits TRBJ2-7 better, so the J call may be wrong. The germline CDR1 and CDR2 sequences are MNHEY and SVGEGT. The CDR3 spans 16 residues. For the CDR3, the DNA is TGTGCCAGCAGACCAAATATCTGGGACAGTGCCTACGAGCAGTACTTC. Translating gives CASRPNIWDSAYEQYF.

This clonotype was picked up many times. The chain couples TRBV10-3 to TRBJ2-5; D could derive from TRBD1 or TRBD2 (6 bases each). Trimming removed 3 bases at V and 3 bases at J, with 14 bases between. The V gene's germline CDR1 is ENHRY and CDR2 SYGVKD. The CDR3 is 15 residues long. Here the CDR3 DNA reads TGTGCCATCAGTGAAGGAGGGGGTAGGGAAGAGACCCAGTACTTC. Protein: CAISEGGGREETQYF.

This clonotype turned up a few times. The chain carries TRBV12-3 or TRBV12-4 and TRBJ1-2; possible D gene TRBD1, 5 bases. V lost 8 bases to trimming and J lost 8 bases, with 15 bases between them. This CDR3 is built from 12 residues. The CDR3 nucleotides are TGTGCCAGCTGGCGAGGGGTAGGAGGCTACACCTTC. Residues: CASWRGVGGYTF.

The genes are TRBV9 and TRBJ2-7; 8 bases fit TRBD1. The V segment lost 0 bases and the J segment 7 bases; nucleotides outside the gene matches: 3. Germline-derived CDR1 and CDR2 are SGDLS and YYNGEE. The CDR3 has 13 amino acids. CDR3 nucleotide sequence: TGTGCCAGCAGCGTAGGGACAGGGTTAGAGCAGTACTTC. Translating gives CASSVGTGLEQYF.

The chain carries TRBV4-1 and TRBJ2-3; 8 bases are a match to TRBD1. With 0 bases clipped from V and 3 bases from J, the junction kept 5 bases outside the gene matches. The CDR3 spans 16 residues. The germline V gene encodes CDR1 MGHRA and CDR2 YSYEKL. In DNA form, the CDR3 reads TGCGCCAGCAGCCAAGAGGCCAGGGGGCCAACAGATACGCAGTATTTT. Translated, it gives CASSQEARGPTDTQYF.

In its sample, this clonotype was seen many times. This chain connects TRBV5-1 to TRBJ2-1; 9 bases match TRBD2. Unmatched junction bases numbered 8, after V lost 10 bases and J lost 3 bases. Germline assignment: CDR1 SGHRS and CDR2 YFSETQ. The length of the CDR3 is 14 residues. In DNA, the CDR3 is TGCGCCTGTTCGGGACTAGCAGACTACAATGAGCAGTTCTTC. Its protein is CACSGLADYNEQFF.

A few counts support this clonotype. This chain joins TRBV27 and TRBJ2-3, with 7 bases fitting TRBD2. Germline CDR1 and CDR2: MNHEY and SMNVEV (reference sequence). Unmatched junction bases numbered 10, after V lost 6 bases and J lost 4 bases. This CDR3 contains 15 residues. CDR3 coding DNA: TGTGCCAGCAGAGCGGTGGGGGGGAACTCAGATACGCAGTATTTT. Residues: CASRAVGGNSDTQYF.

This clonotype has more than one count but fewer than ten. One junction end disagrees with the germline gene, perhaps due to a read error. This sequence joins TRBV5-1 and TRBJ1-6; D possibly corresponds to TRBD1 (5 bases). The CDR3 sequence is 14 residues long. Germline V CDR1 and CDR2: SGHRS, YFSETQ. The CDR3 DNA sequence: TGCGCGAGCAGGTGGGGACCGTCAAATTCACCCCTCCACTTT. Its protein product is CASRWGPSNSPLHF. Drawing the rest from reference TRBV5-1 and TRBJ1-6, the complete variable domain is KAGVTQTPRYLIKTRGQQVTLSCSPISGHRSVSWYQQTPGQGLQFLFEYFSETQRNKGNFPGRFSGRQFSNSRSEMNVSTLELGDSALYLCASRWGPSNSPLHFGNGTRLTVT.

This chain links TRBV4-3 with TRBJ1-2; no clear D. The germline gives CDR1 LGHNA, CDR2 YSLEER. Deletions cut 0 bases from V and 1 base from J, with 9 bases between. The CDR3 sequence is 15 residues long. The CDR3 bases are TGCGCCAGCAGCCAAGATTACGAACTTAACTATGGCTACACCTTC. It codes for CASSQDYELNYGYTF.

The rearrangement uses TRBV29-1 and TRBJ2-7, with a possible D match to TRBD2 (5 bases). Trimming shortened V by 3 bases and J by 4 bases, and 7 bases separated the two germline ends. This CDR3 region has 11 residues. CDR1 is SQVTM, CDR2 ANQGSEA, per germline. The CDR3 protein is CSVERGYEQYF. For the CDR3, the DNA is TGCAGCGTTGAGCGAGGGTACGAGCAGTACTTC.